Listed below are T cell receptor beta chains from one sample, sequenced in a study of T cell responses to AZD1222 COVID-19 vaccine. Repertoires were generated with immunoSEQ multiplex PCR, while TCRdb's copy carries only in-frame clones and drops some. The table lists 90,000 to 100,000 clones, approximately 88% of them singletons. Sequences were derived from peripheral blood, sampled on day 0 of AZD1222 vaccination. The receptor source for this set is an adult in good health. Each CDR3 is given with its conserved first and last residue. Fields, in order: clone size, D gene, V gene, J gene, CDR3 DNA, CDR3 protein. The D gene is left open where the match is weak. Size tells how often a clone was seen (once, few, many) or the class of an expanded clone, and some rows leave it out.

clone_size: -; d_call: -; v_call: TRBV2; j_call: TRBJ1-5; cdr3_nt: TGTGCCAGCAAACATCGGGGGGGGGCCAGTGTCGTTAATAGCAATCAGCCCCAGCATTTT; cdr3_aa: CASKHRGGASVVNSNQPQHF
clone_size: -; d_call: -; v_call: TRBV3-1/TRBV3-2; j_call: TRBJ1-5; cdr3_nt: TGTGCCAGCACGTATGGGTTTAGCAATCAGCCCCAGCATTTT; cdr3_aa: CASTYGFSNQPQHF
clone_size: -; d_call: -; v_call: TRBV9; j_call: TRBJ1-2; cdr3_nt: TGTGCCAGCAGCGTTCCGTCGACAGGCCCTTACTATGGCTACACCTTC; cdr3_aa: CASSVPSTGPYYGYTF
clone_size: once; d_call: TRBD1; v_call: TRBV7-7; j_call: TRBJ2-5; cdr3_nt: TGTGCTAGCAGCCCGGTGGGGACAGGGAGCGAGACCCAGTACTTC; cdr3_aa: CASSPVGTGSETQYF
clone_size: -; d_call: -; v_call: TRBV6-6; j_call: TRBJ1-5; cdr3_nt: TGTGCCAGCAGTTACTTGAATCAGAATCAGCCCCAGCATTTT; cdr3_aa: CASSYLNQNQPQHF
clone_size: -; d_call: TRBD1; v_call: TRBV5-1; j_call: TRBJ1-4; cdr3_nt: TGCGCCAGCAGCGACGGACAGGGCTATAATGAAAAACTGTTTTTT; cdr3_aa: CASSDGQGYNEKLFF
clone_size: -; d_call: -; v_call: TRBV11-3; j_call: TRBJ1-2; cdr3_nt: TGTGCCACCCCAAGGCAGAACTATGGCTACACCTTC; cdr3_aa: CATPRQNYGYTF
clone_size: -; d_call: -; v_call: TRBV6-5; j_call: TRBJ1-4; cdr3_nt: TGTGCCAGCAGTTACGGTAGAACTAATGAAAAACTGTTTTTT; cdr3_aa: CASSYGRTNEKLFF
clone_size: -; d_call: -; v_call: TRBV5-1; j_call: TRBJ2-7; cdr3_nt: TGCGCCAGCAGCCACCGGGACTCGAACTACGAGCAGTACTTC; cdr3_aa: CASSHRDSNYEQYF
clone_size: -; d_call: -; v_call: TRBV18; j_call: TRBJ1-1; cdr3_nt: TGTGCCAGCTCACCACGGGACGGAGGCAAACGGAACACTGAAGCTTTCTTT; cdr3_aa: CASSPRDGGKRNTEAFF
clone_size: -; d_call: -; v_call: TRBV11-3; j_call: TRBJ2-3; cdr3_nt: TGTGCCAGCAGTTTTGGGGGTAGTACAGATACGCAGTATTTT; cdr3_aa: CASSFGGSTDTQYF
clone_size: few; d_call: TRBD1; v_call: TRBV3-1/TRBV3-2; j_call: TRBJ1-4; cdr3_nt: TGTGCCAGCAGCCACCCGGGACAGAATGAAAAACTGTTTTTT; cdr3_aa: CASSHPGQNEKLFF
clone_size: -; d_call: -; v_call: TRBV5-1; j_call: TRBJ1-3; cdr3_nt: TGCGCCAGCAGCTTGGACGGGGGGTACACCATATATTTT; cdr3_aa: CASSLDGGYTIYF
clone_size: -; d_call: -; v_call: TRBV5-1; j_call: TRBJ1-2; cdr3_nt: TGCGCCAGCAGCTGGGGTATTCCATTAACTAACTATGGCTACACCTTC; cdr3_aa: CASSWGIPLTNYGYTF